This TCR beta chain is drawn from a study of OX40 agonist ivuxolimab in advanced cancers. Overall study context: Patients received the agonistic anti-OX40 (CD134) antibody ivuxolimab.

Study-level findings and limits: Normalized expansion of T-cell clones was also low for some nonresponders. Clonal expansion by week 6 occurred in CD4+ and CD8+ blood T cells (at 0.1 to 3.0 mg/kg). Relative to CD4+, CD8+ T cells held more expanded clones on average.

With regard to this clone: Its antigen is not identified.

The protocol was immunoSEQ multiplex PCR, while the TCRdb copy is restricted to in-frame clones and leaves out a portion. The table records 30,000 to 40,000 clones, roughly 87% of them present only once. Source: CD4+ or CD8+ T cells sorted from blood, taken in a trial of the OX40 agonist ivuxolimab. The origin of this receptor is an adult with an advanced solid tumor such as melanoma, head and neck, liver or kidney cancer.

The CDR3: CASSQDGPSGNTIYF. In nucleotides, the CDR3 is TGCGCCAGCAGCCAAGACGGACCCTCTGGAAACACCATATATTTT. The gene calls are TRBV4-1 and TRBJ1-3; D gene uncertain. The V end was cut by 0 bases, the J end by 0 bases, with 6 bases between. The germline CDR1 and CDR2 sequences are MGHRA and YSYEKL. The CDR3 runs to 15 residues.